Each of the 3 T cell receptor beta chains below was sequenced from the same sample in a study of blood T cell repertoires in COVID-19. Sequencing was performed with immunoSEQ multiplex PCR; in TCRdb, only in-frame clones are kept and a portion is missing. Seen here are 300,000 to 350,000 clones, approximately 87% observed once, and the top ten hold nearly 6.5%. Sequencing was done on a sample of peripheral blood. These receptor sequences come from a woman in her 50s with COVID-19, enrolled during active disease.

The gene calls are TRBV15 and TRBJ2-5, with D maybe TRBD1 (5 bases). Trimming stripped 3 bases from V and 2 bases from J, with 13 bases between. Germline V gene lookup returns CDR1 LNHNV and CDR2 YYDKDF (reference sequence). The CDR3 has 15 amino acids. CDR3: CATSRAGNRQETQYF. CDR3 nucleotides: TGTGCCACCAGCAGGGCAGGGAATCGTCAAGAGACCCAGTACTTC.

The rearrangement joins TRBV30 to TRBJ1-3; D gene ambiguous. The CDR3 extends over 15 amino acids. The V and J ends lost 0 bases and 0 bases respectively, with 9 bases between them. Germline V gene lookup returns CDR1 GTSNPN and CDR2 SVGIG (reference sequence). The CDR3 protein is CAWSVTRSSGNTIYF. CDR3 DNA sequence: TGTGCCTGGAGTGTAACACGTTCCTCTGGAAACACCATATATTTT.

The chain combines TRBV29-1 with TRBJ1-1, with TRBD1 as a possible D gene (5 bases). The V gene's germline CDR1 is SQVTM and CDR2 ANQGSEA. This CDR3 is built from 12 residues. Trimming took 4 bases from V and 2 from J, leaving 8 bases between them. The CDR3 nucleotides are TGCAGCGTTGTTAGGGGAAACACTGAAGCTTTCTTT. Its translation is CSVVRGNTEAFF.